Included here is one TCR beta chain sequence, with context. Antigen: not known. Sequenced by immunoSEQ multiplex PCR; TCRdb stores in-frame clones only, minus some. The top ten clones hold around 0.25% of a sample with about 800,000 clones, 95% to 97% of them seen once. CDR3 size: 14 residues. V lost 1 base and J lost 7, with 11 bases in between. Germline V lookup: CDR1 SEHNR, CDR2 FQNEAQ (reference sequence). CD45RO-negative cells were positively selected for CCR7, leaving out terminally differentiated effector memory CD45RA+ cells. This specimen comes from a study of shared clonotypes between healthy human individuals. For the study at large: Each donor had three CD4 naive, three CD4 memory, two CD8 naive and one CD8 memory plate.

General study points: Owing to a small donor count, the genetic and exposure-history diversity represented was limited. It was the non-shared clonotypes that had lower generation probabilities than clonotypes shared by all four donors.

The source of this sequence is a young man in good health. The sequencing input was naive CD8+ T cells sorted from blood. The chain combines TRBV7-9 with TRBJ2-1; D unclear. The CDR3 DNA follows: TGTGCCAGCAGCTTAGGGGATCCTCCAAATGAGCAGTTCTTC. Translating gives CASSLGDPPNEQFF. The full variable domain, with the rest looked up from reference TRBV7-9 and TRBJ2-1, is DTGVSQNPRHKITKRGQNVTFRCDPISEHNRLYWYRQTLGQGPEFLTYFQNEAQLEKSRLLSDRFSAERPKGSFSTLEIQRTEQGDSAMYLCASSLGDPPNEQFFGPGTRLTVL.